The 9 T cell receptor beta chains given below trace back to one sample, sequenced in a study of blood T cell repertoires in COVID-19. Only in-frame clones appear in the TCRdb table, and some are missing; sequencing was by immunoSEQ multiplex PCR. The sample includes about 300,000 clones, roughly 86% seen only once; the top ten take over 1.5%. Sequencing was performed on peripheral blood. Every receptor here comes from a woman aged 25 to 39 with COVID-19, enrolled during active disease.

The chain employs TRBV5-4 and TRBJ2-1; 12 nucleotides agree with TRBD2. CDR1 is SGHNT, CDR2 YYREEE, per germline (reference sequence). Trimming removed 4 bases from V and 7 bases from J; junction bases left unmatched: 9. The CDR3 contains 16 residues. The chain's CDR3 is CASSHASGGAVNEQFF. The CDR3 DNA reads TGTGCCAGCAGCCATGCTAGCGGGGGGGCCGTAAATGAGCAGTTCTTC.

The V gene is TRBV4-1, the J gene TRBJ1-3, with D possibly being TRBD1 (5 bases). This CDR3 comprises 15 residues. Germline V gene sequence: CDR1 MGHRA, CDR2 YSYEKL. Trimming left V 1 base short and J 5 bases short, with 12 bases between. CDR3 DNA: TGCGCCAGCAGCCAAGTCTCCGACAGAAGAAACACCATATATTTT. This encodes CASSQVSDRRNTIYF.

This clone was observed once. This chain joins TRBV6-6 and TRBJ2-1, with D perhaps TRBD2 (5 bases). The CDR3 runs to 15 residues. Looked up from germline, CDR1 is MNHNY and CDR2 is SVGAGI (reference sequence). V was pared by 5 bases and J by 7 bases, with 18 bases between. In nucleotides, the CDR3 is TGTGCCAGCAGTCCCGGACCCCCCTCGGGGAATGAGCAGTTCTTC. This sequence encodes CASSPGPPSGNEQFF.

This rearrangement joins TRBV20-1 to TRBJ1-1; D not certain. Germline assignment: CDR1 DFQATT and CDR2 SNEGSKA (reference sequence). V shed 1 base and J shed 6 bases, with 6 bases lying between them. The CDR3 runs 11 residues. CDR3 sequence: CSARALAEAFF. For the CDR3, the DNA is TGCAGTGCTAGAGCACTTGCTGAAGCTTTCTTT.

The chain recombines TRBV19 with TRBJ1-2; 8 bases fit TRBD1. This CDR3 region has 15 residues. V lost 5 bases and J lost 3; bases outside the gene matches: 8. Germline loops: CDR1 LNHDA, CDR2 SQIVND (reference sequence). The CDR3 is CASSPGQGLHYGYTF. The DNA for the CDR3 is TGTGCCAGTAGTCCTGGACAGGGACTACACTATGGCTACACCTTC. Full variable domain (rest looked up from reference TRBV19 and TRBJ1-2): DGGITQSPKYLFRKEGQNVTLSCEQNLNHDAMYWYRQDPGQGLRLIYYSQIVNDFQKGDIAEGYSVSREKKESFPLTVTSAQKNPTAFYLCASSPGQGLHYGYTFGSGTRLTVV.

This clone appeared once. The rearrangement links TRBV6-5 to TRBJ2-7, with D possibly matching TRBD2 (5 bases). This CDR3 comprises 11 residues. CDR1 MNHEY and CDR2 SVGAGI come from the germline V gene. Trimming shortened V by 6 bases and J by 4 bases, and 7 bases separated the two germline ends. The CDR3 region is CASSGGYEQYV. DNA for the CDR3: TGTGCCAGCAGCGGAGGTTACGAGCAGTACGTC.

The chain combines TRBV4-1 with TRBJ2-2, with D possibly TRBD1 on 5 matching bases. Germline loops: CDR1 MGHRA, CDR2 YSYEKL. V shed 5 bases and J shed 6 bases, with 19 bases lying between them. The CDR3 length is 16 residues. CDR3 nucleotide sequence: TGCGCCAGCAGCTCGAGGATAGGGGAACAGCCCGGGGAGCTGTTTTTT. Protein sequence: CASSSRIGEQPGELFF.

The J gene is TRBJ2-5, the V gene TRBV11-3; 8 nucleotides match TRBD1. CDR1 and CDR2 (germline): SGHNT, YENEEA. V lost 3 bases and J lost 5; bases outside the gene matches: 8. CDR3 size: 15 residues. The CDR3: CASSLNPDRAETQYF. Here the CDR3 DNA reads TGTGCCAGCAGCTTGAACCCGGACAGGGCCGAGACCCAGTACTTC.

The chain links TRBV4-1 to TRBJ2-1; 8 bases line up with TRBD2. The germline V gene has CDR1 MGHRA and CDR2 YSYEKL. V gave up 3 bases and J gave up 6 bases; unmatched junction bases: 13. This CDR3 region has 17 residues. The CDR3 is CASSQVPLAGGTNEQFF. DNA of the CDR3: TGCGCCAGCAGCCAGGTCCCTCTGGCGGGGGGCACCAATGAGCAGTTCTTC.